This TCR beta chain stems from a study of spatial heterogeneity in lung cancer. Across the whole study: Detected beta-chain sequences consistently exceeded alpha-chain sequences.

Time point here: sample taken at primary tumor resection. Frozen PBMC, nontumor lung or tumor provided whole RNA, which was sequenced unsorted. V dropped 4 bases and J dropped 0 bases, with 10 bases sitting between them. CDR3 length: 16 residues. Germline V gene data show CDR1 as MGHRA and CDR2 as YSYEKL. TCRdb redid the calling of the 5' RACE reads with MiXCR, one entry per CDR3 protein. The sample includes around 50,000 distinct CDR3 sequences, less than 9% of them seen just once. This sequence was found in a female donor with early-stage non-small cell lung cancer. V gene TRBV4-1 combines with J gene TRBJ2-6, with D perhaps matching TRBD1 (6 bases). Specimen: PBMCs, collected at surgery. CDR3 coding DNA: TGCGCCAGCAGCCCATACAGGGACTCTGGGGCCAACGTCCTGACTTTC. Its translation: CASSPYRDSGANVLTF.